These 6 T cell receptor beta chains came from one sample sequenced in a study of cytomegalovirus exposure and HLA in healthy donors. The PCR contained 60 Vbeta and 13 Jbeta primers. The assay was immunoSEQ multiplex PCR, and TCRdb's table has in-frame clones only and misses some. The sample includes 160,000 or so clones, approximately 80% of them seen just once. The sample consisted of PBMCs. Source of these receptors: a woman under 30 in good health and CMV-seronegative.

This chain joins TRBV5-8 and TRBJ1-3; D unclear. The CDR3 spans 15 residues. Trimming left V 0 bases short and J 0 bases short, with 7 bases between. Germline CDR1 and CDR2: SGHTS and YDEGEE. This chain's CDR3 is CASSLDGLSGNTIYF. CDR3 nucleotide sequence: TGTGCCAGCAGCTTGGACGGACTCTCTGGAAACACCATATATTTT.

This clone showed up just once. The chain employs TRBV7-7 and TRBJ2-7; D remains ambiguous. Trimming left V 2 bases short and J 2 bases short, with 7 bases between. The CDR3 totals 13 residues. Germline values: CDR1 SSHAT, CDR2 FNYEAQ (reference sequence). The CDR3 DNA is TGTGCCAGCAGCTTACGTTACACCTACGAGCAGTACTTC. Translated: CASSLRYTYEQYF.

The V gene is TRBV5-1, the J gene TRBJ1-2; D gene uncertain. Trimming shortened V by 0 bases and J by 3 bases, and 6 bases separated the two germline ends. This CDR3 region has 13 residues. In germline, CDR1 is SGHRS, CDR2 YFSETQ. Written as DNA, the CDR3 is TGCGCCAGCAGCTTGGGGTCAGACTATGGCTACACCTTC. Translation: CASSLGSDYGYTF.

The DNA for the CDR3 is TGTGCCAGCAGTAATCGACTAGGTAATCGAGAGCAGTTCTTC. Amino acid sequence: CASSNRLGNREQFF. The chain links TRBV6-5 to TRBJ2-1, with D possibly matching TRBD2 (6 bases). The V gene's germline CDR1 is MNHEY and CDR2 SVGAGI. With 5 bases removed from V and 10 bases from J, the gap between germline ends came to 18 bases. This CDR3 region has 14 residues.

This chain joins TRBV11-2 and TRBJ2-7; the D gene is possibly TRBD1 (6 bases). Germline lookup yields CDR1 SGHAT and CDR2 FQNNGV. The length of the CDR3 is 15 residues. Trimming removed 2 bases from V and 3 bases from J, with 14 bases in between. In nucleotides, the CDR3 is TGTGCCAGCAGCTTACACCCGACAGGAAACTACGAGCAGTACTTC. Amino acid sequence: CASSLHPTGNYEQYF.

The J gene is TRBJ2-1, the V gene TRBV19; D is possibly TRBD1 (6 bases). CDR3 length: 13 residues. V was shortened by 4 bases and J by 8 bases, with 12 bases between the two germline ends. Germline CDR1 LNHDA, CDR2 SQIVND (reference sequence). The CDR3, as DNA: TGTGCCAGTAGTAGACAGGCAGGCGATGAGCAGTTCTTC. It yields the protein CASSRQAGDEQFF.